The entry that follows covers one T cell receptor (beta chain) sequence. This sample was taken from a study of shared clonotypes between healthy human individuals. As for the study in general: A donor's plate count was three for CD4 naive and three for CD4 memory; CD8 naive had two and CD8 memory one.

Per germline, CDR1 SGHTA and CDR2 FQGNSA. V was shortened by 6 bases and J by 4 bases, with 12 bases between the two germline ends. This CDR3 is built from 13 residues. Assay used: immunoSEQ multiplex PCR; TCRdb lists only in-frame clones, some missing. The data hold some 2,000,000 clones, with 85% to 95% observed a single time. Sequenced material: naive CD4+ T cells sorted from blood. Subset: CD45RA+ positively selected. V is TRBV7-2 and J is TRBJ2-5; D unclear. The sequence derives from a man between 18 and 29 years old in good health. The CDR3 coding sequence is TGTGCCAGCAGTCGGTGGGCGGTAGAGACCCAGTACTTC. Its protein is CASSRWAVETQYF.